This T cell receptor beta chain was recovered during a study of metastatic and nonmetastatic thyroid tumors. Nobody among the patients had been given any treatment before thyroid surgery. The ends were cut back, 0 bases at V and 4 bases at J, with 6 bases in the middle. Per germline, CDR1 MNHEY and CDR2 SVGAGI. The CDR3 spans 14 residues. This clone was picked up many times. Via MiXCR, TCRdb re-called the PCR reads. Here the sample spans roughly 93,000 clones, approximately 11% being singletons. This clonotype originated in a female donor with papillary thyroid cancer or a benign thyroid nodule (not recorded which). Some clones in this sample may be carry-over from other donors' samples. Sequencing input: blood. This sequence joins TRBV6-5 and TRBJ2-2, with D possibly TRBD1 on 6 matching bases. CDR3 loop: CASSYSQGTGELFF. The CDR3 DNA is TGTGCCAGCAGTTACTCACAGGGCACCGGGGAGCTGTTTTTT.